A selection of T cell receptor beta chains follows, all from one sample in a study of T cell responses to AZD1222 COVID-19 vaccine. This table comes from immunoSEQ multiplex PCR, and its TCRdb copy is limited to in-frame clones, with some not included. Here the sample spans about 180,000 clones, around 88% being singletons. The sequencing here drew on peripheral blood, taken 28 days after the second AZD1222 dose. The receptors were sampled from an adult who received the AZD1222 COVID-19 vaccine. Each CDR3 is given without its conserved first and last residue.

TRBV5-4	TRBJ1-5	ASSLEVNQPQH
TRBV3-1/TRBV3-2	TRBJ1-1	ASSPIRGISEAF
TRBV30	TRBJ1-1	AWTSQEQLEAF
TRBV28	TRBJ1-2	ASSPIGAGYGYT
TRBV5-1	TRBJ2-3	ASSPGWGDGTDTQY
TRBV19	TRBJ2-2	ASSFRQANTGELF
TRBV18	TRBJ1-1	ASSPPMDRATEAF
TRBV6-5	TRBJ2-7	ASSMDSSSYEQY
TRBV5-1	TRBJ2-2	ASSLLAGAQDTGELF
TRBV6-4	TRBJ2-1	ASSDGQGSYNEQF
TRBV11-2	TRBJ2-5	ASSLGLAGLGETQY
TRBV6-5	TRBJ1-2	ASRGATFYGYT
TRBV30	TRBJ1-2	AWSTSGYGYT
TRBV5-1	TRBJ2-1	ASSSGLAEQF
TRBV14	TRBJ1-2	ASSQDRDPRMPHNYGYT
TRBV5-1	TRBJ2-2	ASSFRTNTGELF
TRBV4-2	TRBJ2-3	ASSQAPSASSTDTQY
TRBV12-3/TRBV12-4	TRBJ2-7	ASSRDRGDEQY
TRBV5-1	TRBJ2-7	ASSLATGVVGYEQY
TRBV30	TRBJ2-1	AWSVEQWGNEQF
TRBV5-1	TRBJ2-3	ASSSGIRTDTQY
TRBV5-4	TRBJ1-1	ASSLEGSNTEAF